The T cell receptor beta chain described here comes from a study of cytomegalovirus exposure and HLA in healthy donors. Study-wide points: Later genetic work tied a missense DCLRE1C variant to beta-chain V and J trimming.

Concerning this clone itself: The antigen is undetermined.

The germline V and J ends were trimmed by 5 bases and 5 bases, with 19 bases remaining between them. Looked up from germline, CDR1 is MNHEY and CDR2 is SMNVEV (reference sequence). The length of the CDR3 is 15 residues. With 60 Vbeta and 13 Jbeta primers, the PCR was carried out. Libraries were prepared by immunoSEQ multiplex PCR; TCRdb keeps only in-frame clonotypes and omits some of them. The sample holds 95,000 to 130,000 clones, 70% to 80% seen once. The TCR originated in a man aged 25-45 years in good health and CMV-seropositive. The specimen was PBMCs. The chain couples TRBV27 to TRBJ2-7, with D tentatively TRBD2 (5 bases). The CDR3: CASSHLTIPGDEQYF. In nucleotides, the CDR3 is TGTGCCAGCAGTCATTTGACTATCCCTGGGGACGAGCAGTACTTC.